These 17 T cell receptor beta chains originate from one sample sequenced in a study of technical replicates of blood from several donors. TCRdb's table, derived via immunoSEQ multiplex PCR, lists solely in-frame clones and lacks some. Of around 58,000 clones listed, more than 85% are singletons. The specimen was PBMCs. Receptors originate from a human donor in good health. Some clones in this sample may be carry-over from other donors' samples.

The chain combines TRBV6-5 with TRBJ2-3; the match to TRBD2 covers 8 bases. The CDR3 has 15 residues. Germline CDR1 is MNHEY and CDR2 is SVGAGI. V trimming: 2 bases; J trimming: 1 base; junction bases outside the gene matches: 2. CDR3 amino acids: CASSYMTSGTDTQYF. The CDR3 region has the DNA TGTGCCAGCAGTTACATGACTAGCGGCACAGATACGCAGTATTTT.

This sequence joins TRBV6-5 and TRBJ1-5; D remains unclear. The CDR3 has 15 amino acids. V lost 5 bases to trimming and J lost 0 bases, with 11 bases between them. Germline CDR1 is MNHEY and CDR2 is SVGAGI. The chain's CDR3 is CASSPTEYSNQPQHF. CDR3 DNA: TGTGCCAGCAGTCCGACGGAGTATAGCAATCAGCCCCAGCATTTT.

The rearrangement links TRBV7-8 to TRBJ2-7; maybe TRBD2 (6 bases). Germline assignment: CDR1 SGHVS and CDR2 FQNEAQ. Trimming took 7 bases from V and 5 from J, leaving 21 bases between them. The CDR3 has 15 residues. This chain's CDR3 is CASTPGAGIWDEQYF. Here the CDR3 DNA reads TGTGCCAGCACCCCTGGGGCGGGGATCTGGGACGAGCAGTACTTC.

V and J are TRBV7-9 and TRBJ2-4; tentative D call: TRBD1 (5 bases). Germline V gene data show CDR1 as SEHNR and CDR2 as FQNEAQ (reference sequence). The CDR3 spans 14 residues. Trimming removed 3 bases at V and 5 bases at J, with 11 bases between. CDR3 protein: CASSFDSLQNIQYF. Written as DNA, the CDR3 is TGTGCCAGCAGCTTCGACAGTTTACAAAACATTCAGTACTTC.

This chain connects TRBV7-2 to TRBJ1-1, with a tentative D call TRBD1 (6 bases). CDR1 SGHTA and CDR2 FQGNSA come from the germline V gene. CDR3 length: 14 amino acids. Between the trimmed V and J ends, which lost 5 bases and 4 bases, there was a span of 14 bases. The CDR3 is CASSPHAQGTEAFF. For the CDR3, the DNA is TGTGCCAGCAGCCCTCACGCACAGGGCACTGAAGCTTTCTTT. Full variable domain (remainder filled in from reference TRBV7-2 and TRBJ1-1): GAGVSQSPSNKVTEKGKDVELRCDPISGHTALYWYRQSLGQGLEFLIYFQGNSAPDKSGLPSDRFSAERTGGSVSTLTIQRTQQEDSAVYLCASSPHAQGTEAFFGQGTRLTVV.

The chain joins TRBV5-1 to TRBJ1-1, with D perhaps matching TRBD1 (6 bases). CDR1 is SGHRS and CDR2 is YFSETQ in the germline V gene. The CDR3 runs 15 residues. V lost 2 bases and J lost 1, with 12 bases in between. CDR3 loop: CASSFQGSSNTEAFF. CDR3 nucleotide sequence: TGCGCCAGCAGCTTTCAGGGGAGTTCGAACACTGAAGCTTTCTTT.

The V and J genes are TRBV5-4 and TRBJ2-3, with 13 positions matching TRBD2. The length of the CDR3 is 16 residues. From germline, CDR1 is SGHNT and CDR2 YYREEE (reference sequence). The trim removed 3 bases at V and 0 bases at J, leaving 1 base unmatched. The CDR3 nucleotides read TGTGCCAGCAGCTGGGGACTAGCGGGGAGCACAGATACGCAGTATTTT. Protein sequence: CASSWGLAGSTDTQYF.

In this sample, this clone turned up a few times. Other DNA sequences in this sample translate to the same CDR3. This chain links TRBV7-2 with TRBJ1-2; D may be TRBD1 (5 bases). Germline assignment: CDR1 SGHTA and CDR2 FQGNSA. This CDR3 comprises 12 residues. V was cut by 3 bases and J by 8 bases, with 10 bases left in between. In nucleotides, the CDR3 is TGTGCCAGCAGCTTGGGGGGACCGGGCTACACCTTC. Protein sequence: CASSLGGPGYTF.

The CDR3 sequence: CASSIRDRGIGELFF. The CDR3, as DNA: TGTGCCAGCAGCATACGGGACAGGGGTATCGGGGAGCTGTTTTTT. V gene TRBV5-6 combines with J gene TRBJ2-2, with 10 positions matching TRBD1. The ends lost 4 bases at V and 7 bases at J; junction bases unmatched: 7. CDR3 length: 15 amino acids. Germline loops: CDR1 SGHDT, CDR2 YYEEEE.

The chain is built from TRBV10-3 and TRBJ1-5; the match to TRBD1 covers 8 bases. J gave up 3 bases and V 2 bases, and 9 bases lay outside the gene matches. The CDR3 contains 17 residues. Germline CDR1 ENHRY, CDR2 SYGVKD. For the CDR3, the DNA is TGTGCCATCAGTGAGGGGACAGGAATATATAACAATCAGCCCCAGCATTTT. It is translated as CAISEGTGIYNNQPQHF.

The chain recombines TRBV27 with TRBJ2-3; 11 bases agree with TRBD2. V shed 2 bases and J 8 bases; nucleotides not matched to a gene: 9. The CDR3 extends over 16 amino acids. Germline CDR1 and CDR2: MNHEY and SMNVEV (reference sequence). CDR3 DNA: TGTGCCAGCAGTTTAACACTAGCGGGGGCCGGGGGTACGCAGTATTTT. Translation gives CASSLTLAGAGGTQYF.

The chain recombines TRBV4-3 with TRBJ2-3; 7 nucleotides align to TRBD2. The V gene's germline CDR1 is LGHNA and CDR2 YSLEER. The CDR3 is 15 residues long. The V gene end was trimmed by 0 bases and the J gene end by 5 bases; junction bases not matched to a gene: 5. The CDR3 loop is CASSQESREGDTQYF. DNA of the CDR3: TGCGCCAGCAGCCAAGAAAGCAGGGAGGGAGATACGCAGTATTTT.

The J gene is TRBJ2-7, the V gene TRBV5-1; the match to TRBD1 covers 7 bases. The junction had 6 bases not matched to a gene; V was cut back by 0 bases and J by 3 bases. CDR3 length: 15 residues. Germline CDR1 reads SGHRS; CDR2 reads YFSETQ. The CDR3 spells CASSLEPGQIYEQYF. The CDR3 coding sequence is TGCGCCAGCAGCTTGGAACCGGGACAGATCTACGAGCAGTACTTC. The full variable domain, its missing parts supplied by reference TRBV5-1 and TRBJ2-7, is KAGVTQTPRYLIKTRGQQVTLSCSPISGHRSVSWYQQTPGQGLQFLFEYFSETQRNKGNFPGRFSGRQFSNSRSEMNVSTLELGDSALYLCASSLEPGQIYEQYFGPGTRLTVT.

This clone has ten or more counts. J is TRBJ1-2 and V is TRBV19, with 7 bases matching TRBD1. CDR1 is LNHDA, CDR2 SQIVND, per germline (reference sequence). The CDR3 contains 14 residues. J lost 0 bases, V lost 5 bases, and 3 bases had no gene match. The CDR3 region is CASSPQGTNYGYTF. In nucleotides, the CDR3 is TGTGCCAGTAGTCCACAGGGGACTAACTATGGCTACACCTTC.

J is TRBJ1-2 and V is TRBV5-8; 7 bases match TRBD1. The germline V gene has CDR1 SGHTS and CDR2 YDEGEE. V was clipped by 4 bases and J by 5 bases; unmatched bases: 2. The CDR3 extends over 12 amino acids. CDR3 sequence (DNA): TGTGCCAGCAGCAAGACAGGGTATGGCTACACCTTC. Translation: CASSKTGYGYTF.

The CDR3, as DNA: TGCGCCAGCAGCTTGGGACAGGGCCAAGAGACCCAGTACTTC. Its translation is CASSLGQGQETQYF. This sequence joins TRBV5-1 and TRBJ2-5; 7 bases are a match to TRBD1. The CDR3 is made up of 14 amino acids. V shed 0 bases, J shed 1 base, and the junction held 0 bases outside the gene matches. From germline, CDR1 is SGHRS and CDR2 YFSETQ. The whole variable domain, filled in from reference TRBV5-1 and TRBJ2-5, reads KAGVTQTPRYLIKTRGQQVTLSCSPISGHRSVSWYQQTPGQGLQFLFEYFSETQRNKGNFPGRFSGRQFSNSRSEMNVSTLELGDSALYLCASSLGQGQETQYFGPGTRLLVL.

This chain connects TRBV6-5 to TRBJ2-4; 8 bases align to TRBD2. With V trimmed by 3 bases and J by 6 bases, 7 bases remained unmatched. This CDR3 is built from 15 residues. Germline V gene sequence: CDR1 MNHEY, CDR2 SVGAGI. The CDR3 nucleotides are TGTGCCAGCAGTTATAGCGGGAATGGTCCAAACATTCAGTACTTC. Translating it yields CASSYSGNGPNIQYF.